The present T cell receptor beta chain was sequenced within a study of blood T cell repertoires in COVID-19. Overall study: From T cells, B-cell-depleted T cells, or PBMCs came the material, which was cDNA or gDNA.

Trimming took off 0 bases at V and 0 bases at J, with 15 bases between the two ends. This CDR3 comprises 18 residues. Germline values: CDR1 SGHDT, CDR2 YYEEEE. Per the authors' pipeline: Reference gene primer amplification in the assay estimated nucleated cell counts. The repertoire was sequenced with immunoSEQ multiplex PCR; TCRdb's copy has only in-frame clones and lacks some. V and J calls and clone size are copied from that table; D and trimming were computed from the DNA. The table shows about 150,000 clones, with more than 75% occurring only once. Sample: PBMCs or T cells enriched from blood (not recorded which). This TCR was recovered from a woman in her forties or fifties who had recovered from COVID-19. The rearrangement uses TRBV5-6 and TRBJ1-4, with D tentatively TRBD1 (6 bases). The CDR3: CASSLGVGGSATNEKLFF. CDR3 sequence (DNA): TGTGCCAGCAGCTTGGGGGTAGGGGGAAGTGCAACTAATGAAAAACTGTTTTTT.